The rows below give T cell receptor beta chains drawn from one sample of a study of shared clonotypes between healthy human individuals. Generated by immunoSEQ multiplex PCR, the TCRdb table keeps only in-frame clones and is missing some. The sample carries about 2 million clones, approximately 94% recorded once. Sequencing was done on a sample of naive CD8+ T cells sorted from blood. All receptors come from a man younger than 30 in good health. Each CDR3 is given with its conserved first and last residue. D genes are given only for firm matches. The size of a clone is reported for some rows only, either as once, few or many, or as a class for expanded clones.

J gene: TRBJ1-6; D gene: TRBD1; clone size: few; V gene: TRBV2; CDR3 DNA: TGTGCCAGCAGCGCGAGGGGGCCCTCGTATTCACCCCTCCACTTT; CDR3 protein: CASSARGPSYSPLHF
J gene: TRBJ2-1; D gene: TRBD2; clone size: .; V gene: TRBV6-5; CDR3 DNA: TGTGCCAGCGGGACTAGCGGCAACAATGAGCAGTTCTTC; CDR3 protein: CASGTSGNNEQFF
J gene: TRBJ1-2; D gene: TRBD1; clone size: .; V gene: TRBV27; CDR3 DNA: TGTGCCAGCAGCCCGGGACAGGGGCAGAGCTCCTACTATGGCTACACCTTC; CDR3 protein: CASSPGQGQSSYYGYTF
J gene: TRBJ2-7; D gene: .; clone size: .; V gene: TRBV30; CDR3 DNA: TGTGCCTGGAGTGTGGGTCCGACCGAGGCCTACGAGCAGTACTTC; CDR3 protein: CAWSVGPTEAYEQYF
J gene: TRBJ2-1; D gene: .; clone size: .; V gene: TRBV7-7; CDR3 DNA: TGTGCTAGCAGCATTGACAGTTACAATGAGCAGTTCTTC; CDR3 protein: CASSIDSYNEQFF
J gene: TRBJ1-2; D gene: .; clone size: once; V gene: TRBV11-2; CDR3 DNA: TGTGCCAGCAGCTTAGATCTCAGGGGATCCTATGGCTACACCTTC; CDR3 protein: CASSLDLRGSYGYTF
J gene: TRBJ1-5; D gene: TRBD1; clone size: .; V gene: TRBV6-1; CDR3 DNA: TGTGCCAGCAGGAGGACAGGGAGTCTGGGCCAGCCCCAGCATTTT; CDR3 protein: CASRRTGSLGQPQHF
J gene: TRBJ1-3; D gene: .; clone size: .; V gene: TRBV6-5; CDR3 DNA: TGTGCCAGCAGTTACGGGGGATCTGGAAACACCATATATTTT; CDR3 protein: CASSYGGSGNTIYF
J gene: TRBJ2-7; D gene: .; clone size: .; V gene: TRBV5-1; CDR3 DNA: TGCGCCAGCAGCTTGGTTCAGGCCCCCTACGAGCAGTACTTC; CDR3 protein: CASSLVQAPYEQYF
J gene: TRBJ2-5; D gene: .; clone size: .; V gene: TRBV25-1; CDR3 DNA: TGTGCCAGCAGTAAAGGGCGACAGACCCAGTACTTC; CDR3 protein: CASSKGRQTQYF
J gene: TRBJ2-7; D gene: .; clone size: .; V gene: TRBV11-3; CDR3 DNA: TGTGCCAGCAGCCCAGGGACGGGCAGCTCCTACGAGCAGTACTTC; CDR3 protein: CASSPGTGSSYEQYF
J gene: TRBJ2-7; D gene: TRBD2; clone size: .; V gene: TRBV19; CDR3 DNA: TGTGCCAGTAGCAATCGGGGGGCCTACGAGCAGTACTTC; CDR3 protein: CASSNRGAYEQYF
J gene: TRBJ1-2; D gene: .; clone size: .; V gene: TRBV7-9; CDR3 DNA: TGTGCCAGCAGCTTAGAACAGAGCGGCTACACCTTC; CDR3 protein: CASSLEQSGYTF
J gene: TRBJ1-1; D gene: .; clone size: .; V gene: TRBV19; CDR3 DNA: TGTGCCAGTAGTATTGATACAGCGAACACTGAAGCTTTCTTT; CDR3 protein: CASSIDTANTEAFF
J gene: TRBJ1-3; D gene: TRBD1; clone size: few; V gene: TRBV9; CDR3 DNA: TGTGCCAGCAGCCCGACAGGGGGCACGGGCTCTGGAAACACCATATATTTT; CDR3 protein: CASSPTGGTGSGNTIYF
J gene: TRBJ1-1; D gene: TRBD1; clone size: .; V gene: TRBV18; CDR3 DNA: TGTGCCAGCTCACCACGGGACAGGGGGGAAGCTGAAGCTTTCTTT; CDR3 protein: CASSPRDRGEAEAFF
J gene: TRBJ2-7; D gene: TRBD2; clone size: .; V gene: TRBV9; CDR3 DNA: TGTGCCAGCAGCGTCGGAGCGGGGGTGACCTACGAGCAGTACTTC; CDR3 protein: CASSVGAGVTYEQYF
J gene: TRBJ2-1; D gene: .; clone size: .; V gene: TRBV5-6; CDR3 DNA: TGTGCCAGCAGCTTGATACAAGAGCAGTTCTTC; CDR3 protein: CASSLIQEQFF
J gene: TRBJ2-1; D gene: .; clone size: once; V gene: TRBV4-1; CDR3 DNA: TGCGCCAGCAGCCAAGAGTGGCGGGCTGGGTACAATGAGCAGTTCTTC; CDR3 protein: CASSQEWRAGYNEQFF
J gene: TRBJ2-3; D gene: .; clone size: .; V gene: TRBV6-5; CDR3 DNA: TGTGCCAGCAGTCCCGGTTTCCTCACAGATACGCAGTATTTT; CDR3 protein: CASSPGFLTDTQYF
J gene: TRBJ1-1; D gene: .; clone size: .; V gene: TRBV5-6; CDR3 DNA: TGTGCGAGTGGGGTGGCTAGTGAAGCTTTCTTT; CDR3 protein: CASGVASEAFF
J gene: TRBJ2-3; D gene: TRBD1; clone size: once; V gene: TRBV10-1; CDR3 DNA: TGCGCCAGCGGAACGGGACAGGGGGAAGATACGCAGTATTTT; CDR3 protein: CASGTGQGEDTQYF
J gene: TRBJ1-2; D gene: .; clone size: few; V gene: TRBV7-9; CDR3 DNA: TGTGCCAGCAGCTTAGAGGGGGGCTACACCTTC; CDR3 protein: CASSLEGGYTF
J gene: TRBJ1-2; D gene: .; clone size: .; V gene: TRBV27; CDR3 DNA: TGTGCCAGCAGCCCCGGAGTGAACTATGGCTACACCTTC; CDR3 protein: CASSPGVNYGYTF
J gene: TRBJ2-1; D gene: .; clone size: .; V gene: TRBV27; CDR3 DNA: TGTGCCAGCAGTTCGCTGCTACTCTCCTACAATGAGCAGTTCTTC; CDR3 protein: CASSSLLLSYNEQFF
J gene: TRBJ2-2; D gene: .; clone size: .; V gene: TRBV28; CDR3 DNA: TGTGCCAGCAGCTCCGCATGGCAGGGCACCGGGGAGCTGTTTTTT; CDR3 protein: CASSSAWQGTGELFF
J gene: TRBJ1-2; D gene: .; clone size: .; V gene: TRBV6-5; CDR3 DNA: TGTGCCAGCAGTACCCTAGCGACAGCCACCCGGGGCTACACCTTC; CDR3 protein: CASSTLATATRGYTF
J gene: TRBJ2-3; D gene: TRBD2; clone size: .; V gene: TRBV2; CDR3 DNA: TGTGCCAGCAGTGAAACGAGCGGGGGCACAGATACGCAGTATTTT; CDR3 protein: CASSETSGGTDTQYF
J gene: TRBJ2-2; D gene: .; clone size: .; V gene: TRBV6-5; CDR3 DNA: TGTGCCAGCAGTCCCCGGACAGGAGGGATCGGGGAGCTGTTTTTT; CDR3 protein: CASSPRTGGIGELFF
J gene: TRBJ2-3; D gene: TRBD2; clone size: once; V gene: TRBV4-3; CDR3 DNA: TGCGCCAGCAGCCCCAGGACTAGCGGGATACTCACAGATACGCAGTATTTT; CDR3 protein: CASSPRTSGILTDTQYF
J gene: TRBJ2-7; D gene: .; clone size: .; V gene: TRBV10-2; CDR3 DNA: TGCGCCAGCAGTGATACAGGATCCTACGAGCAGTACTTC; CDR3 protein: CASSDTGSYEQYF
J gene: TRBJ2-7; D gene: .; clone size: .; V gene: TRBV30; CDR3 DNA: TGTGCCTGGAGTTCAGGGGTCGAGCAGTACTTC; CDR3 protein: CAWSSGVEQYF
J gene: TRBJ2-1; D gene: .; clone size: few; V gene: TRBV30; CDR3 DNA: TGTGCTTTCGAGGTTGACAATGAGCAGTTCTTC; CDR3 protein: CAFEVDNEQFF
J gene: TRBJ1-1; D gene: .; clone size: .; V gene: TRBV10-2; CDR3 DNA: TGCGCCAGCAGTGAAAGGCCCCCTGAAGCTTTCTTT; CDR3 protein: CASSERPPEAFF
J gene: TRBJ1-1; D gene: .; clone size: .; V gene: TRBV4-1; CDR3 DNA: TGCGCCAGCAGCCGCGTGCTTGGCTATGAAGCTTTCTTT; CDR3 protein: CASSRVLGYEAFF
J gene: TRBJ2-7; D gene: .; clone size: .; V gene: TRBV7-9; CDR3 DNA: TGTGCCAGCAGCTCTACAGTAGGGTCCTACGAGCAGTACTTC; CDR3 protein: CASSSTVGSYEQYF
J gene: TRBJ2-5; D gene: .; clone size: .; V gene: TRBV5-1; CDR3 DNA: TGCGCCAGCAGCTTGGCGTTAGGGGTAGGCCAAGAGACCCAGTACTTC; CDR3 protein: CASSLALGVGQETQYF
J gene: TRBJ1-5; D gene: .; clone size: .; V gene: TRBV11-2; CDR3 DNA: TGTGCCAGCAGCTTAGACAGGGGAGTGAGCAATCAGCCCCAGCATTTT; CDR3 protein: CASSLDRGVSNQPQHF
J gene: TRBJ1-2; D gene: TRBD1; clone size: .; V gene: TRBV27; CDR3 DNA: TGTGCCAGCAGGACAAAGGACAGGATTTATGGCTACACCTTC; CDR3 protein: CASRTKDRIYGYTF
J gene: TRBJ2-7; D gene: .; clone size: .; V gene: TRBV13; CDR3 DNA: TGTGCCAGCAGCTCCGGGGACTTGGCCTACGAGCAGTACTTC; CDR3 protein: CASSSGDLAYEQYF
J gene: TRBJ1-1; D gene: .; clone size: .; V gene: TRBV4-1; CDR3 DNA: TGCGCCAGCAGCCAAGCGTCCAGCCACACTGAAGCTTTCTTT; CDR3 protein: CASSQASSHTEAFF
J gene: TRBJ2-5; D gene: TRBD2; clone size: .; V gene: TRBV19; CDR3 DNA: TGTGCCAGTAGTACCGGGACTAGCGGTGGAGAGACCCAGTACTTC; CDR3 protein: CASSTGTSGGETQYF
J gene: TRBJ2-3; D gene: .; clone size: .; V gene: TRBV9; CDR3 DNA: TGTGCCAGCATGGGGAACACAGATACGCAGTATTTT; CDR3 protein: CASMGNTDTQYF
J gene: TRBJ2-1; D gene: .; clone size: .; V gene: TRBV14; CDR3 DNA: TGTGCCAGCAGCCAAGGCATTAATGAGCAGTTCTTC; CDR3 protein: CASSQGINEQFF
J gene: TRBJ1-4; D gene: .; clone size: .; V gene: TRBV7-9; CDR3 DNA: TGTGCCAGCATTTCGCGGGACCAGGGGACTAATGAAAAACTGTTTTTT; CDR3 protein: CASISRDQGTNEKLFF
J gene: TRBJ2-7; D gene: TRBD2; clone size: .; V gene: TRBV4-1; CDR3 DNA: TGCGCCAGCAGCCAGGCTCTAGCGGGGAGGAACTACGAGCAGTACTTC; CDR3 protein: CASSQALAGRNYEQYF
J gene: TRBJ2-7; D gene: .; clone size: .; V gene: TRBV7-9; CDR3 DNA: TGTGCCAGCAGCTTTGAATACGAGCAGTACTTC; CDR3 protein: CASSFEYEQYF
J gene: TRBJ2-1; D gene: .; clone size: .; V gene: TRBV5-8; CDR3 DNA: TGTGCCAGCAGCTTTCTCGTTGATGGGCAGTTCTTC; CDR3 protein: CASSFLVDGQFF
J gene: TRBJ2-1; D gene: .; clone size: .; V gene: TRBV7-6; CDR3 DNA: TGTGCCAGCAGCCCACTTTCAAGAACGCTTTCCTACAATGAGCAGTTCTTC; CDR3 protein: CASSPLSRTLSYNEQFF
J gene: TRBJ2-5; D gene: .; clone size: .; V gene: TRBV9; CDR3 DNA: TGTGCCAGCAGCGTAGGCTCCCCGAGGGCGGGGGAGACCCAGTACTTC; CDR3 protein: CASSVGSPRAGETQYF
J gene: TRBJ2-7; D gene: .; clone size: .; V gene: TRBV15; CDR3 DNA: TGTGCCACCAGCAGAGATGCCATCCCCTACGAGCAGTACTTC; CDR3 protein: CATSRDAIPYEQYF
J gene: TRBJ2-7; D gene: TRBD2; clone size: .; V gene: TRBV6-1; CDR3 DNA: TGTGCCACCGGGGGGGTCTTGATCTACGAGCAGTACTTC; CDR3 protein: CATGGVLIYEQYF
J gene: TRBJ2-7; D gene: TRBD2; clone size: .; V gene: TRBV5-1; CDR3 DNA: TGCGCCAGCAGCTTGTCCACTAGCGGGGACCATGTAACCTACGAGCAGTACTTC; CDR3 protein: CASSLSTSGDHVTYEQYF
J gene: TRBJ1-5; D gene: TRBD1; clone size: .; V gene: TRBV15; CDR3 DNA: TGTGCCACCAGCAGGGACAGGGGGACTTTACAGCCCCAGCATTTT; CDR3 protein: CATSRDRGTLQPQHF
J gene: TRBJ1-1; D gene: .; clone size: .; V gene: TRBV30; CDR3 DNA: TGTGCCTGGAGTGTAGGGTTGGGAGCTTTCTTT; CDR3 protein: CAWSVGLGAFF
J gene: TRBJ1-1; D gene: .; clone size: .; V gene: TRBV15; CDR3 DNA: TGTGCCACCAGCAGAGAAACCCGAGGGTACACTGAAGCTTTCTTT; CDR3 protein: CATSRETRGYTEAFF
J gene: TRBJ1-5; D gene: .; clone size: .; V gene: TRBV6-1; CDR3 DNA: TGTGCCAGCATTGGGGGGGACAGCAATCAGCCCCAGCATTTT; CDR3 protein: CASIGGDSNQPQHF
J gene: TRBJ2-5; D gene: .; clone size: .; V gene: TRBV27; CDR3 DNA: TGTGCCAGCAGTTTATTAGACCGGCGAGAGACCCAGTACTTC; CDR3 protein: CASSLLDRRETQYF
J gene: TRBJ1-5; D gene: .; clone size: .; V gene: TRBV10-2; CDR3 DNA: TGCGCCAGCAGTGACGGTAGCAATCAGCCCCAGCATTTT; CDR3 protein: CASSDGSNQPQHF
J gene: TRBJ2-2; D gene: TRBD2; clone size: once; V gene: TRBV19; CDR3 DNA: TGTGCCACAAAGCCCACTAGCGGGAGGTGGGACACCGGGGAGCTGTTTTTT; CDR3 protein: CATKPTSGRWDTGELFF